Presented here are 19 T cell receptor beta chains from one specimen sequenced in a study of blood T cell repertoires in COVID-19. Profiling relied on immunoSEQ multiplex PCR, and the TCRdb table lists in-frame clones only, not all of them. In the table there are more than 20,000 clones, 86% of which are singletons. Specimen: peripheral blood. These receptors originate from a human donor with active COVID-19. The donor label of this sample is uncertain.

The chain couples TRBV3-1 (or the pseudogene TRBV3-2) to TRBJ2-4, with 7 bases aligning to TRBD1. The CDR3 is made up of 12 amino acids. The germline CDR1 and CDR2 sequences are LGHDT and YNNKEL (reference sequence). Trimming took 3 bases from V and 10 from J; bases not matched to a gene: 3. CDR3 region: CASSHLTGIQYF. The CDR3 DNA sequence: TGTGCCAGCAGCCATCTGACAGGGATTCAGTACTTC.

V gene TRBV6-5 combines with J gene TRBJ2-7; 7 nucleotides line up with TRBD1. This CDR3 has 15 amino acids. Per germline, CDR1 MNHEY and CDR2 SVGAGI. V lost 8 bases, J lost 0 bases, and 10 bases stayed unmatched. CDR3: CASYLTGTVSYEQYF. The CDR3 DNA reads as TGTGCCAGCTACCTTACCGGGACAGTCTCCTACGAGCAGTACTTC.

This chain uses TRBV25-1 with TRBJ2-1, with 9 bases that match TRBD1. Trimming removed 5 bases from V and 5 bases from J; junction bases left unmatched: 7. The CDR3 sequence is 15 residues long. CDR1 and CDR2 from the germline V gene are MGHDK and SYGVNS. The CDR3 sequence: CASSLLQGADNEQFF. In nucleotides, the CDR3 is TGTGCCAGCAGTTTACTACAGGGGGCGGACAATGAGCAGTTCTTC.

CDR3 sequence reads: CASSVGTVASYEQYF. CDR3 nucleotide sequence: TGTGCCAGCAGCGTAGGGACAGTCGCCTCCTACGAGCAGTACTTC. V and J are TRBV9 and TRBJ2-7, with D perhaps TRBD1 (6 bases). There are 15 residues in the CDR3. CDR1 SGDLS and CDR2 YYNGEE come from the germline V gene. Trimming left V 0 bases short and J 0 bases short, with 10 bases between.

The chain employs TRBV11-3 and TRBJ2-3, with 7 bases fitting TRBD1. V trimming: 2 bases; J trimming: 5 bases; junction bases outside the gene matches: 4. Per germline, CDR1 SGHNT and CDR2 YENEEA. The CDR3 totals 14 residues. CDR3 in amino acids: CASSLHRGIDTQYF. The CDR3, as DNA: TGTGCCAGCAGCTTACACAGGGGAATAGATACGCAGTATTTT. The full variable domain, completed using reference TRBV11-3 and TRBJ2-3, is EAGVVQSPRYKIIEKKQPVAFWCNPISGHNTLYWYLQNLGQGPELLIRYENEEAVDDSQLPKDRFSAERLKGVDSTLKIQPAELGDSAVYLCASSLHRGIDTQYFGPGTRLTVL.

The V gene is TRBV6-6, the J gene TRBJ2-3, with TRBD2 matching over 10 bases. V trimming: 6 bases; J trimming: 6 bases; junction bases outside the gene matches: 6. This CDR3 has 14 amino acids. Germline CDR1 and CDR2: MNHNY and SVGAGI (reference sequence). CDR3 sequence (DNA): TGTGCCAGCAGCAGCGGGGGGGGCGGGGATACGCAGTATTTT. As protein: CASSSGGGGDTQYF.

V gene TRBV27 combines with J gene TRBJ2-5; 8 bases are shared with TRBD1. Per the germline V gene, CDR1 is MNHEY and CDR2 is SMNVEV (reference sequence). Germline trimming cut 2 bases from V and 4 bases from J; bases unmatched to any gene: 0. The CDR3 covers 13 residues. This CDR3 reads CASSLGQGETQYF. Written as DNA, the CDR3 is TGTGCCAGCAGTTTAGGACAGGGAGAGACCCAGTACTTC.

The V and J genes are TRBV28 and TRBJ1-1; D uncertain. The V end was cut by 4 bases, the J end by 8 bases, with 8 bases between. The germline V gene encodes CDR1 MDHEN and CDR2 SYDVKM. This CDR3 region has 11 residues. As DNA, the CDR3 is TGTGCCAGCAGTTCCTACGTGGAAGCTTTCTTT. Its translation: CASSSYVEAFF.

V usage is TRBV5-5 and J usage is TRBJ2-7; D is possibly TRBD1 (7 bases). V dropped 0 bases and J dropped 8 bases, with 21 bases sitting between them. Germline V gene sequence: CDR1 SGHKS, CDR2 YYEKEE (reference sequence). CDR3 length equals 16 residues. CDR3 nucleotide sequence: TGTGCCAGCAGCTTGGCCGGGGGACAGACAACCTTGAAGCAGTACTTC. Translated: CASSLAGGQTTLKQYF. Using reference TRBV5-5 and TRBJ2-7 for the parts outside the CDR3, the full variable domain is DAGVTQSPTHLIKTRGQQVTLRCSPISGHKSVSWYQQVLGQGPQFIFQYYEKEERGRGNFPDRFSARQFPNYSSELNVNALLLGDSALYLCASSLAGGQTTLKQYFGPGTRLTVT.

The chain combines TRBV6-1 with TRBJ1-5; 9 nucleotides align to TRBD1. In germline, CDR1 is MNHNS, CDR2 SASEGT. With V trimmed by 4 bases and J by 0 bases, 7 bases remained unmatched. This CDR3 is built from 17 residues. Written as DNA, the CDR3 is TGTGCCAGCAGTGGGACAGGGGTGGTATATAGCAATCAGCCCCAGCATTTT. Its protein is CASSGTGVVYSNQPQHF.

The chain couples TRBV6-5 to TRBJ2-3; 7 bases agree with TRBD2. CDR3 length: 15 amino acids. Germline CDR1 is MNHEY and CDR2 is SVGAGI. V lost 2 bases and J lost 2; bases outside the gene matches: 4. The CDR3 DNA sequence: TGTGCCAGCAGTTACAGCGGGATATTCACAGATACGCAGTATTTT. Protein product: CASSYSGIFTDTQYF.

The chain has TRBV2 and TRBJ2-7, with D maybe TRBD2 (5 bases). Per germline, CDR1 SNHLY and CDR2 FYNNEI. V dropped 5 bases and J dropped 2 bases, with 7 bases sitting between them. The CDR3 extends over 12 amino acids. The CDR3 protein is CASSPLAYEQYF. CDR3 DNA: TGTGCCAGCAGTCCACTAGCCTACGAGCAGTACTTC.

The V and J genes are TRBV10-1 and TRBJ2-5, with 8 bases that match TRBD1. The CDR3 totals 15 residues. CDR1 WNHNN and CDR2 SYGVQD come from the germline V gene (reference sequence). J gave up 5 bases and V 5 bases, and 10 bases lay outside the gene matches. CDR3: CASSQGQGGLETQYF. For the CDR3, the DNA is TGCGCCAGCAGTCAAGGACAGGGCGGCCTTGAGACCCAGTACTTC.

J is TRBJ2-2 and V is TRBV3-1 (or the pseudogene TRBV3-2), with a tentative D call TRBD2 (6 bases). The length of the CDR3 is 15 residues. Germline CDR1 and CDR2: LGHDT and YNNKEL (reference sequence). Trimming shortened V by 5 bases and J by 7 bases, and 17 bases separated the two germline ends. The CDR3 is CASSKKGPGVGELFF. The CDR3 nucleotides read TGTGCCAGCAGCAAAAAGGGCCCGGGGGTCGGGGAGCTGTTTTTT.

In nucleotides, the CDR3 is TGCGCCAGCAGCCAAGAGCGGCTGGGAGCGTTGTCCTACGAGCAGTACTTC. It translates to CASSQERLGALSYEQYF. This chain joins TRBV4-3 and TRBJ2-7, with D possibly matching TRBD2 (5 bases). Germline V lookup: CDR1 LGHNA, CDR2 YSLEER. V shed 0 bases and J shed 1 base, with 16 bases lying between them. The CDR3 is 17 amino acids.

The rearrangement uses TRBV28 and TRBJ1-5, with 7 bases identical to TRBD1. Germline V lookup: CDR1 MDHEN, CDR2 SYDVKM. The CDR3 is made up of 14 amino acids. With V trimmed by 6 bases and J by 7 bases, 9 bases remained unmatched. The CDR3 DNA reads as TGTGCCAGCAGGTACAGGGGCGTGGGGCAGCCCCAGCATTTT. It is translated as CASRYRGVGQPQHF.

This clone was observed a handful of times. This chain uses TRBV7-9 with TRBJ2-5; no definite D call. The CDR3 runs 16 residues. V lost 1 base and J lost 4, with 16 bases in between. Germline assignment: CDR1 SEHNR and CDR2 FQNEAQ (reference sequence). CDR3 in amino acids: CASSLEAAAQGETQYF. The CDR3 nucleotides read TGTGCCAGCAGCTTAGAGGCGGCAGCCCAAGGAGAGACCCAGTACTTC. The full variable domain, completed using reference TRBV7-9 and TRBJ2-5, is DTGVSQNPRHKITKRGQNVTFRCDPISEHNRLYWYRQTLGQGPEFLTYFQNEAQLEKSRLLSDRFSAERPKGSFSTLEIQRTEQGDSAMYLCASSLEAAAQGETQYFGPGTRLLVL.

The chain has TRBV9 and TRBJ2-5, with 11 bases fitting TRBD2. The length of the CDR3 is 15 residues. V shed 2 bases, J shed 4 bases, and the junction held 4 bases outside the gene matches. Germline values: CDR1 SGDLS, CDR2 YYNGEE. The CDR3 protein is CASSVTSGSGETQYF. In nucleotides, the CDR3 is TGTGCCAGCAGCGTTACTAGCGGGAGCGGAGAGACCCAGTACTTC.

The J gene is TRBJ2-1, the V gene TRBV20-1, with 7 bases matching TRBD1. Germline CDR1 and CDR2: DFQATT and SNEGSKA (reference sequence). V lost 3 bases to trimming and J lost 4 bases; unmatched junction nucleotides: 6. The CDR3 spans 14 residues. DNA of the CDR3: TGCAGTGCTAGTGCCCGGGACAGATACAATGAGCAGTTCTTC. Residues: CSASARDRYNEQFF.